Each of the 6 T cell receptor beta chains below was sequenced from the same sample in a study of CD8 T cells in Susac syndrome. RNA was extracted with the RNeasy kit, and a quantity of about 0.5 to 1 ug was reverse transcribed using random hexamers. One entry per CDR3 protein, called by TCRdb with MiXCR from the immunoSEQ multiplex PCR reads. The sample holds fewer than 200,000 distinct CDR3 sequences, roughly 94% seen once. The specimen sequenced was CD4+ T cells from PBMCs. The receptor source for this set is a human donor with Susac syndrome.

This clonotype was observed a handful of times. This chain joins TRBV18 and TRBJ1-2; D might be TRBD1 (6 bases). Germline CDR1 reads KGHSH; CDR2 reads LQKENI. This CDR3 contains 14 residues. Deletions cut 3 bases from V and 0 bases from J, with 8 bases between. CDR3 coding DNA: TGTGCCAGCTCACCGGGGGCACCTAACTATGGCTACACCTTC. This sequence encodes CASSPGAPNYGYTF.

The chain is built from TRBV11-2 and TRBJ2-2; 9 nucleotides match TRBD1. Germline CDR1 reads SGHAT; CDR2 reads FQNNGV. The CDR3 has 15 residues. Trimming at V came to 8 bases and at J to 0 bases, leaving 4 bases not matched to a gene. The CDR3 region has the DNA TGTGCCAGCCTACAGGGGGCCACGAACACCGGGGAGCTGTTTTTT. It codes for CASLQGATNTGELFF. The whole variable domain, filled in from reference TRBV11-2 and TRBJ2-2, reads EAGVAQSPRYKIIEKRQSVAFWCNPISGHATLYWYQQILGQGPKLLIQFQNNGVVDDSQLPKDRFSAERLKGVDSTLKIQPAKLEDSAVYLCASLQGATNTGELFFGEGSRLTVL.

The CDR3 DNA follows: TGTGCCAGCAGCTTAAGTGGAACTAATGAAAAACTGTTTTTT. This gives the protein CASSLSGTNEKLFF. The chain joins TRBV7-2 to TRBJ1-4; D is uncertain. The V gene lost 2 bases and the J gene lost 1 base, with 5 bases spanning the gap. This CDR3 has 14 residues. Germline CDR1 SGHTA, CDR2 FQGNSA.

The CDR3 loop reads CSATEVGTEAFF. CDR3 nucleotide sequence: TGCAGTGCGACGGAGGTAGGCACTGAAGCTTTCTTT. This chain connects TRBV20-1 to TRBJ1-1; no definite D call. The CDR3 consists of 12 residues. With 6 bases removed from V and 4 bases from J, the gap between germline ends came to 12 bases. The germline V gene encodes CDR1 DFQATT and CDR2 SNEGSKA (reference sequence).

CDR3 sequence reads: CAWSVGGFQPQHF. The CDR3 nucleotides read TGTGCCTGGAGTGTAGGGGGGTTTCAGCCCCAGCATTTT. The genes are TRBV30 and TRBJ1-5; D perhaps matches TRBD1 (6 bases). CDR1 and CDR2 (germline): GTSNPN, SVGIG (reference sequence). This CDR3 has 13 amino acids. V was clipped by 0 bases and J by 6 bases, with 9 bases between them.

The chain joins TRBV12-3 or TRBV12-4 to TRBJ1-2; the match to TRBD1 covers 9 bases. CDR3 length: 14 residues. After removal of 9 bases from V and 0 bases from J, the junction contained 5 bases not matched to a gene. The CDR3 protein is CASSRDRANYGYTF. The CDR3 region has the DNA TGTGCCAGTTCCCGGGACAGGGCTAACTATGGCTACACCTTC.